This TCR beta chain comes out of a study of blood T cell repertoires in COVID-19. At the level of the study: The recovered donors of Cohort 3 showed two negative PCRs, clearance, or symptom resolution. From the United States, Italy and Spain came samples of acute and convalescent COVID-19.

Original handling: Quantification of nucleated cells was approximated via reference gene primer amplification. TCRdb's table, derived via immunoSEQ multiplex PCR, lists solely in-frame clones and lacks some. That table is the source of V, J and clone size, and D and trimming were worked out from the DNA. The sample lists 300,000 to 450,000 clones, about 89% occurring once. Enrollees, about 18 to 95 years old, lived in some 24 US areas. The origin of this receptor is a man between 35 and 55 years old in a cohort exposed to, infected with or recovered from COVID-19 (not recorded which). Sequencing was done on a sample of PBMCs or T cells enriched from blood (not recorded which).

CDR3 nucleotide sequence: TGTGCCAGTAGTACTCGGACAGGGCGGAACACCGGGGAGCTGTTTTTT. This sequence encodes CASSTRTGRNTGELFF. The J gene is TRBJ2-2, the V gene TRBV19, with 8 nucleotides matching TRBD1. The CDR3 totals 16 residues. Germline V gives CDR1 LNHDA, CDR2 SQIVND (reference sequence). The J segment lost 1 base and the V segment lost 4 bases, leaving 5 bases of the junction unmatched.